This T cell receptor (beta chain) comes out of a study of shared clonotypes between healthy human individuals. A remark on this clone: Additional DNA sequences in this sample encode the identical CDR3.

The V and J ends lost 2 bases and 5 bases, in that order; junction bases with no gene match: 7. The CDR3 is made up of 15 amino acids. Germline V gene lookup returns CDR1 SEHNR and CDR2 FQNEAQ (reference sequence). The study ran the assay at deep level. Sequencing used immunoSEQ multiplex PCR; TCRdb keeps in-frame clones, though not all of them. There are around 2.5 million clones in the sample; 90% to 95% occur only once, and more than 0.35% lies in the top ten. The clonotype was recovered from a man younger than 35 in good health. Some clones in this sample may be carry-over from other donors' samples. This chain links TRBV7-9 with TRBJ2-5, with 8 bases that match TRBD2. The source material was naive CD4+ T cells from PBMCs. Subset specified: CD45RA+ positively selected. This chain's CDR3 is CASSLWLAGEETQYF. The DNA for the CDR3 is TGTGCCAGCAGCTTATGGCTAGCGGGCGAGGAGACCCAGTACTTC. The full variable domain, completed using reference TRBV7-9 and TRBJ2-5, is DTGVSQNPRHKITKRGQNVTFRCDPISEHNRLYWYRQTLGQGPEFLTYFQNEAQLEKSRLLSDRFSAERPKGSFSTLEIQRTEQGDSAMYLCASSLWLAGEETQYFGPGTRLLVL.